One sample yielded the 11 T cell receptor beta chains listed below, sequenced in a study of blood T cell repertoires in COVID-19. TCRdb keeps only in-frame clones here, not all; method: immunoSEQ multiplex PCR. The sample has 200,000 to 250,000 clones; approximately 89% are singletons. Sample: peripheral blood. The source of these receptors is a woman in her thirties or forties with acute or convalescent COVID-19.

The sample holds a few counts of this clone. The chain is built from TRBV13 and TRBJ1-2; weak D call: TRBD1 (6 bases). The V and J ends lost 5 bases and 6 bases respectively, with 25 bases between them. The CDR3 runs 17 residues. In germline, CDR1 is PRHDT, CDR2 FYEKMQ (reference sequence). CDR3: CASSPGLGGARGHGYTF. CDR3 nucleotide sequence: TGTGCCAGCAGCCCTGGTCTAGGGGGGGCGAGAGGCCATGGCTACACCTTC.

The gene calls are TRBV5-5 and TRBJ2-1; perhaps TRBD1 as D (6 bases). The CDR3 has 16 residues. Trimming left V 0 bases short and J 1 base short, with 11 bases between. Germline V gene lookup returns CDR1 SGHKS and CDR2 YYEKEE (reference sequence). For the CDR3, the DNA is TGTGCCAGCAGCTTGGAACAGGGCTGGTCCTACAATGAGCAGTTCTTC. It specifies CASSLEQGWSYNEQFF.

The chain links TRBV2 to TRBJ1-6; 11 nucleotides line up with TRBD1. V lost 9 bases, J lost 9 bases, and 4 bases stayed unmatched. The CDR3 loop spans 13 amino acids. Per germline, CDR1 SNHLY and CDR2 FYNNEI. CDR3 in amino acids: CASAGTGGSPLHF. The CDR3, as DNA: TGTGCCAGTGCCGGGACAGGGGGTTCACCCCTCCACTTT.

The chain carries TRBV7-8 and TRBJ2-2; TRBD1 agrees at 9 bases. The germline CDR1 and CDR2 sequences are SGHVS and FQNEAQ. This CDR3 region has 16 residues. With 7 bases clipped from V and 2 bases from J, the junction kept 8 bases outside the gene matches. CDR3 in amino acids: CASTRDRAVNTGELFF. The CDR3, as DNA: TGTGCCAGCACCAGGGACAGGGCCGTAAACACCGGGGAGCTGTTTTTT.

The chain links TRBV11-1 to TRBJ2-4; no firm D call. The germline gives CDR1 SGHAT, CDR2 FQDESV (reference sequence). This CDR3 spans 14 amino acids. The V end was cut by 2 bases, the J end by 4 bases, with 9 bases between. The CDR3 DNA is TGTGCCAGCAGCTTAAACCGGGTAAAAAACATTCAGTACTTC. This translates into CASSLNRVKNIQYF.

A note on this clone: Other DNA sequences in this specimen translate into the identical CDR3. The V call is TRBV29-1, the J call TRBJ1-2, with 8 nucleotides matching TRBD1. The germline V gene encodes CDR1 SQVTM and CDR2 ANQGSEA. J was trimmed by 8 bases and V by 6 bases; bases with no gene match: 8. The CDR3 has 12 residues. The CDR3 DNA follows: TGCAGCGTCGCCGGACAGGGAAGAGGCTACACCTTC. As protein: CSVAGQGRGYTF.

The chain has TRBV12-3 or TRBV12-4 and TRBJ1-2; 9 bases fit TRBD1. With V trimmed by 4 bases and J by 14 bases, 5 bases remained unmatched. This CDR3 region has 11 residues. The CDR3 DNA reads as TGTGCCAGCAGTTCCGGGACAGGGATGACCTTC. It yields the protein CASSSGTGMTF.

The chain employs TRBV6-5 and TRBJ1-1; TRBD1 matches 9 bases. Germline-derived CDR1 and CDR2 are MNHEY and SVGAGI. The CDR3 contains 14 residues. Losses at the gene ends were 2 bases for V and 5 bases for J; bases not matched to a gene: 3. The CDR3 here is CASSYHRGRTEAFF. The CDR3, as DNA: TGTGCCAGCAGTTACCACAGGGGGCGGACTGAAGCTTTCTTT.

The chain recombines TRBV6-5 with TRBJ2-7, with TRBD2 identical over 8 bases. Unmatched junction bases numbered 9, after V lost 7 bases and J lost 1 base. The CDR3 contains 15 residues. Germline assignment: CDR1 MNHEY and CDR2 SVGAGI. The DNA for the CDR3 is TGTGCCAGCAACCAGGGAGCGGGGGATTCCTACGAGCAGTACGTC. This encodes CASNQGAGDSYEQYV.

The chain carries TRBV7-2 and TRBJ2-3; tentatively, D is TRBD1 (6 bases). Trimming removed 2 bases at V and 3 bases at J, with 9 bases between. The CDR3 extends over 14 amino acids. Germline V lookup: CDR1 SGHTA, CDR2 FQGNSA. Here the CDR3 reads CASSLQGGTDTQYF. The CDR3 DNA is TGTGCCAGCAGCTTACAAGGGGGTACAGATACGCAGTATTTT.

The chain recombines TRBV7-2 with TRBJ2-5, with 8 bases matching TRBD1. V lost 4 bases to trimming and J lost 2 bases; unmatched junction nucleotides: 0. Germline assignment: CDR1 SGHTA and CDR2 FQGNSA. The CDR3 extends over 13 amino acids. CDR3 residues: CASSWDRQETQYF. CDR3 coding DNA: TGTGCCAGCAGCTGGGACAGGCAAGAGACCCAGTACTTC. The variable domain in full, with the rest retrieved from reference TRBV7-2 and TRBJ2-5, is GAGVSQSPSNKVTEKGKDVELRCDPISGHTALYWYRQSLGQGLEFLIYFQGNSAPDKSGLPSDRFSAERTGGSVSTLTIQRTQQEDSAVYLCASSWDRQETQYFGPGTRLLVL.